Presented here are 21 T cell receptor beta chains from one specimen sequenced in a study of shared clonotypes between healthy human individuals. Here immunoSEQ multiplex PCR was the method, and the copy in TCRdb shows in-frame clones only, minus some. The sample has over a million clones, approximately 68% seen once. The sequencing sample was made of memory CD4+ T cells sorted from blood. Indicated subset: CD45RA-negative fraction. These receptor sequences come from a man younger than 35 in good health.

The chain combines TRBV7-8 with TRBJ2-2; D unresolved. This CDR3 has 15 amino acids. Trimming took 1 base from V and 1 from J, leaving 7 bases between them. CDR1 and CDR2 (germline): SGHVS, FQNEAQ. The chain's CDR3 is CASSLGSGNTGELFF. The CDR3 nucleotides are TGTGCCAGCAGCTTAGGTTCCGGGAACACCGGGGAGCTGTTTTTT.

The chain uses TRBV7-2 and TRBJ2-3, with 7 bases identical to TRBD1. J gave up 4 bases and V 6 bases, and 16 bases lay outside the gene matches. The CDR3 is 17 residues long. Germline CDR1 and CDR2: SGHTA and FQGNSA. The CDR3 DNA is TGTGCCAGCAGTCCTCGAGGGGGCGGCCCTGTCGCAGATACGCAGTATTTT. It is translated as CASSPRGGGPVADTQYF.

The rearrangement links TRBV10-3 to TRBJ1-3; D is undetermined. There are 15 residues in the CDR3. V lost 6 bases, J lost 0 bases, and 12 bases lay in between. CDR1 ENHRY and CDR2 SYGVKD come from the germline V gene. The DNA of the CDR3 is TGTGCCATCAGCCCACCGGGTACCTCTGGAAACACCATATATTTT. Its protein product is CAISPPGTSGNTIYF.

The chain couples TRBV4-2 to TRBJ1-4; the match to TRBD1 covers 9 bases. Germline values: CDR1 LGHNA, CDR2 YNFKEQ. V was pared by 3 bases and J by 5 bases, with 4 bases of the junction left unmatched. The CDR3 covers 15 residues. DNA for the CDR3: TGTGCCAGCAGCCAGGACAGGGGCACAAATGAAAAACTGTTTTTT. This encodes CASSQDRGTNEKLFF.

The genes are TRBV5-6 and TRBJ2-7; D might be TRBD1 (5 bases). This CDR3 comprises 15 residues. Trimming shortened V by 0 bases and J by 2 bases, and 12 bases separated the two germline ends. Germline values: CDR1 SGHDT, CDR2 YYEEEE. For the CDR3, the DNA is TGTGCCAGCAGCTTGGGACAGCTGCGGACCTACGAGCAGTACTTC. This sequence encodes CASSLGQLRTYEQYF.

A remark on this clone: Sequence at one end of the junction differs from germline and may be a read error. This rearrangement joins TRBV11-2 to TRBJ1-2; TRBD1 might be the D (6 bases). In germline, CDR1 is SGHAT, CDR2 FQNNGV. CDR3 size: 13 residues. The chain's CDR3 is CASSPQGDYGYAF. CDR3 coding DNA: TGTGCCAGCAGCCCACAGGGAGACTATGGCTACGCCTTC.

Details on this clone: A much larger clone sits a single nucleotide away, making a read error possible. The chain has TRBV7-2 and TRBJ2-7, with D hard to call. V shed 4 bases and J shed 3 bases, with 4 bases lying between them. This CDR3 comprises 11 residues. Germline V lookup: CDR1 SGHTA, CDR2 FQGNSA. Written as DNA, the CDR3 is TGTGCCAGCAGCTATCACTACGAGCAGTACTTC. Encoded protein: CASSYHYEQYF. The full variable domain, with the rest looked up from reference TRBV7-2 and TRBJ2-7, is GAGVSQSPSNKVTEKGKDVELRCDPISGHTALYWYRQSLGQGLEFLIYFQGNSAPDKSGLPSDRFSAERTGGSVSTLTIQRTQQEDSAVYLCASSYHYEQYFGPGTRLTVT.

Regarding this clone: Other nucleotide sequences in the sample specify the same CDR3. The rearrangement uses TRBV28 and TRBJ1-3; no reliable D call. Germline V gene sequence: CDR1 MDHEN, CDR2 SYDVKM. The CDR3 consists of 12 residues. V dropped 6 bases and J dropped 3 bases, with 6 bases sitting between them. The CDR3, as DNA: TGTGCCAGCAGCCTCCTTGGAAACACCATATATTTT. It specifies CASSLLGNTIYF. The whole variable domain, remainder taken from reference TRBV28 and TRBJ1-3, is DVKVTQSSRYLVKRTGEKVFLECVQDMDHENMFWYRQDPGLGLRLIYFSYDVKMKEKGDIPEGYSVSREKKERFSLILESASTNQTSMYLCASSLLGNTIYFGEGSWLTVV.

The V gene is TRBV7-6, the J gene TRBJ2-2; tentatively, D is TRBD2 (6 bases). V lost 5 bases, J lost 4 bases, and 11 bases lay in between. The CDR3 loop spans 14 amino acids. From germline, CDR1 is SGHVS and CDR2 FNYEAQ. The CDR3 region is CASSQRVTTGELFF. In DNA form, the CDR3 reads TGTGCCAGCAGCCAGCGGGTTACCACCGGGGAGCTGTTTTTT.

The rearrangement uses TRBV6-1 and TRBJ1-2, with D perhaps TRBD1 (5 bases). The CDR3 extends over 15 amino acids. Trimming shortened V by 4 bases and J by 2 bases, and 14 bases separated the two germline ends. Germline lookup yields CDR1 MNHNS and CDR2 SASEGT. The CDR3, as DNA: TGTGCCAGCAGTGCCTTAGGGGCCTTAAACTATGGCTACACCTTC. Its protein product is CASSALGALNYGYTF.

J is TRBJ1-4 and V is TRBV7-8; a possible D gene is TRBD1 (5 bases). Trimming left V 5 bases short and J 8 bases short, with 18 bases between. There are 15 residues in the CDR3. CDR1 SGHVS and CDR2 FQNEAQ come from the germline V gene. The CDR3 is CASSIQAGLREKLFF. DNA of the CDR3: TGTGCCAGCAGCATCCAGGCGGGGCTTAGGGAAAAACTGTTTTTT.

This clone was detected once. The V and J genes are TRBV9 and TRBJ1-2; possibly TRBD1 for D (5 bases). Deletions cut 3 bases from V and 3 bases from J, with 12 bases between. The germline V gene has CDR1 SGDLS and CDR2 YYNGEE. CDR3 length: 14 amino acids. For the CDR3, the DNA is TGTGCCAGCAGCGCCAGGGTCGTGGACTATGGCTACACCTTC. Translating it yields CASSARVVDYGYTF.

J is TRBJ2-3 and V is TRBV6-4; tentatively, D is TRBD2 (6 bases). Germline V gene data show CDR1 as MRHNA and CDR2 as SNTAGT. The CDR3 contains 15 residues. Trimming removed 5 bases at V and 2 bases at J, with 14 bases between. CDR3 sequence reads: CASSLEGRDTDTQYF. CDR3 DNA: TGTGCCAGCAGTCTGGAAGGGCGGGACACAGATACGCAGTATTTT.

The chain employs TRBV5-4 and TRBJ2-6; TRBD1 agrees at 9 bases. Germline trimming cut 3 bases from V and 0 bases from J; bases unmatched to any gene: 7. In germline, CDR1 is SGHNT, CDR2 YYREEE (reference sequence). This CDR3 has 18 residues. The CDR3, as DNA: TGTGCCAGCAGCTCCGACAGGGGGATGCTCTCTGGGGCCAACGTCCTGACTTTC. The encoded protein is CASSSDRGMLSGANVLTF.

The V and J genes are TRBV7-9 and TRBJ2-2; TRBD2 might be the D (6 bases). The CDR3 is 13 amino acids. Trimming pared 5 bases from V and 5 bases from J, leaving 9 bases between. Germline lookup yields CDR1 SEHNR and CDR2 FQNEAQ (reference sequence). For the CDR3, the DNA is TGTGCCAGCAGCCCGGAGGGGACCGGGGAGCTGTTTTTT. It specifies CASSPEGTGELFF.

This clone was seen ten or more times. The V gene is TRBV28, the J gene TRBJ1-5; perhaps TRBD1 as D (5 bases). V was trimmed by 7 bases and J by 6 bases, leaving 19 bases between them. Germline lookup yields CDR1 MDHEN and CDR2 SYDVKM. The CDR3 is 15 amino acids. CDR3 sequence reads: CASTLSQGSTQPQHF. Here the CDR3 DNA reads TGTGCCAGCACCCTTTCCCAGGGTTCTACTCAGCCCCAGCATTTT.

This chain links TRBV9 with TRBJ2-1, with D perhaps matching TRBD1 (6 bases). This CDR3 region has 13 residues. V was trimmed by 4 bases and J by 6 bases, leaving 11 bases between them. Germline assignment: CDR1 SGDLS and CDR2 YYNGEE. The DNA of the CDR3 is TGTGCCAGCAGCAAAGGGGGTAGCAATGAGCAGTTCTTC. Amino acid sequence: CASSKGGSNEQFF.

This chain links TRBV7-2 with TRBJ1-1; D unclear. The CDR3 contains 14 residues. V lost 4 bases and J 0 bases, leaving 9 bases between the germline ends. Germline lookup yields CDR1 SGHTA and CDR2 FQGNSA. The CDR3 coding sequence is TGTGCCAGCAGCTCTCCTCCGGTGAACACTGAAGCTTTCTTT. As protein: CASSSPPVNTEAFF.

On this clone itself: The same CDR3 also results from other DNA sequences found in this sample. The gene calls are TRBV5-1 and TRBJ1-2; D uncertain. Germline CDR1 and CDR2: SGHRS and YFSETQ. The CDR3 is 14 amino acids. V was cut by 0 bases and J by 1 base, with 7 bases left in between. Here the CDR3 reads CASSLGYSNYGYTF. CDR3 sequence (DNA): TGCGCCAGCAGCTTGGGTTACAGTAACTATGGCTACACCTTC.

This rearrangement joins TRBV28 to TRBJ2-1; 7 nucleotides agree with TRBD1. Per germline, CDR1 MDHEN and CDR2 SYDVKM. The CDR3 sequence is 14 residues long. V was pared by 6 bases and J by 4 bases, with 6 bases of the junction left unmatched. CDR3 region: CASRPGTVYNEQFF. The CDR3 DNA is TGTGCCAGCAGGCCCGGGACAGTATACAATGAGCAGTTCTTC.

V and J are TRBV11-2 and TRBJ2-1, with 10 nucleotides matching TRBD1. Germline assignment: CDR1 SGHAT and CDR2 FQNNGV. There are 15 residues in the CDR3. After removal of 3 bases from V and 6 bases from J, the junction contained 5 bases not matched to a gene. As DNA, the CDR3 is TGTGCCAGCAGCTTGGGACAGGGGAACGTCAATGAGCAGTTCTTC. Translation: CASSLGQGNVNEQFF.